The T cell receptor beta chain described here comes from a study of neoadjuvant anti-PD-1 for oral cavity cancer. Data came from immunoSEQ multiplex PCR; TCRdb stores just in-frame clones and leaves some out. The sample includes around 62,000 clones, 79% of them seen just once. The CDR3 is 15 residues long. CDR1 and CDR2 (germline): SGHDT, YYEEEE. V was trimmed by 0 bases and J by 2 bases, leaving 9 bases between them. The source was PBMCs, collected before nivolumab (anti-PD-1) treatment. This rearrangement joins TRBV5-6 to TRBJ1-5; no firm D call. This TCR was recovered from a person between 40 and 79 years old with oral cavity squamous cell carcinoma. DNA of the CDR3: TGTGCCAGCAGCTTGGGGGGTTACGGCAATCAGCCCCAGCATTTT. It translates to CASSLGGYGNQPQHF.